This T cell receptor (beta chain) came from a study of blood T cell repertoires in COVID-19. Study in general: COVID-19 samples, acute and convalescent, were from the United States, Italy and Spain. PBMCs, B-cell-depleted T cells, or T cells provided the cDNA or gDNA that made up the material.

TCRdb's table, derived via immunoSEQ multiplex PCR, lists solely in-frame clones and lacks some. There are under 250,000 clones in the sample; about 83% occur only once, and roughly 1.9% lies in the top ten. CDR3 length: 15 amino acids. The J segment lost 3 bases and the V segment lost 2 bases, leaving 4 bases of the junction unmatched. The V gene's germline CDR1 is KGHDR and CDR2 SFDVKD. This chain uses TRBV24-1 with TRBJ2-5, with 8 positions matching TRBD2. The clonotype comes from a man aged 25-45 years who had recovered from COVID-19. The sample comprised peripheral blood. CDR3 bases: TGTGCCACCAGTGATTCGGGGGGGCGGGAAGAGACCCAGTACTTC. As protein: CATSDSGGREETQYF.